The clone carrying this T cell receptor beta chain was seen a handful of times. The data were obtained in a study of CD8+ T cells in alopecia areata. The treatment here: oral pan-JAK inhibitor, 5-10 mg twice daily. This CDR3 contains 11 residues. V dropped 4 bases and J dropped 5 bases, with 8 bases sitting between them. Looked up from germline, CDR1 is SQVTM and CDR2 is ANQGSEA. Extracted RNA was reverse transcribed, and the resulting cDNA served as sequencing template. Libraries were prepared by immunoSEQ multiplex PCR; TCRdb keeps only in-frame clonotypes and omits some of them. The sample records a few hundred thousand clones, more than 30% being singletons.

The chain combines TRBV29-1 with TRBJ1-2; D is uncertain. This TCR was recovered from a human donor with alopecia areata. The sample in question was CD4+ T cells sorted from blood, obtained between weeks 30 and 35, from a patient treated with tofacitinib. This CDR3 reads CSVVVVYGYTF. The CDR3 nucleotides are TGCAGCGTTGTGGTCGTGTATGGCTACACCTTC.